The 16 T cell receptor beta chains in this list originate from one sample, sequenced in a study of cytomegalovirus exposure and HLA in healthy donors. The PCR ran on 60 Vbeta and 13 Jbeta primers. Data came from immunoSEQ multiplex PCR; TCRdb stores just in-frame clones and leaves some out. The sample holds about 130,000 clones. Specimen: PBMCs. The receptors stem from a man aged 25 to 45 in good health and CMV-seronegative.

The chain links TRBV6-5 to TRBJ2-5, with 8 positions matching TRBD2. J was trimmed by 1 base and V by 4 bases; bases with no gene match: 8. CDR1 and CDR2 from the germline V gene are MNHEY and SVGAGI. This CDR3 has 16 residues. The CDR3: CASSWGGSGAQETQYF. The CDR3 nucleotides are TGTGCCAGCAGTTGGGGGGGTAGCGGGGCCCAAGAGACCCAGTACTTC.

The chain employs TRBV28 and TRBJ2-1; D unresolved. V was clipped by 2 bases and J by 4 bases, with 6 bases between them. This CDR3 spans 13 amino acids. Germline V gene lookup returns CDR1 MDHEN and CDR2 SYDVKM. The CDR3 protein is CASSLGLYNEQFF. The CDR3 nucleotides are TGTGCCAGCAGTTTAGGCTTATACAATGAGCAGTTCTTC.

CDR3 region: CASSFGTSGRRRGDTQYF. The CDR3 DNA is TGTGCCAGCAGCTTTGGGACTAGCGGGAGACGGCGGGGAGATACGCAGTATTTT. V usage is TRBV7-2 and J usage is TRBJ2-3, with 14 bases aligning to TRBD2. V shed 3 bases and J 5 bases; nucleotides not matched to a gene: 10. The CDR3 loop spans 18 amino acids. Germline V gene sequence: CDR1 SGHTA, CDR2 FQGNSA.

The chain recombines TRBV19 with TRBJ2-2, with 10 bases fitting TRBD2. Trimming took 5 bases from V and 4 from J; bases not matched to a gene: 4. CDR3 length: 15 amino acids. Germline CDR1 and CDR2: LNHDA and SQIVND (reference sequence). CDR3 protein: CASSASGSVTGELFF. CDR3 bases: TGTGCCAGTAGTGCTAGCGGGAGCGTCACCGGGGAGCTGTTTTTT.

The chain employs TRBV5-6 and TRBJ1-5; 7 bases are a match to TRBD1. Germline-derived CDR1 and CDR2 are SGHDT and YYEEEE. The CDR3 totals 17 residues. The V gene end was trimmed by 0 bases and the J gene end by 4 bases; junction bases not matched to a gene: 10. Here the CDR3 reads CASSLAGGGGVNQPQHF. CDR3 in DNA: TGTGCCAGCAGCTTGGCCGGCGGAGGGGGCGTAAATCAGCCCCAGCATTTT.

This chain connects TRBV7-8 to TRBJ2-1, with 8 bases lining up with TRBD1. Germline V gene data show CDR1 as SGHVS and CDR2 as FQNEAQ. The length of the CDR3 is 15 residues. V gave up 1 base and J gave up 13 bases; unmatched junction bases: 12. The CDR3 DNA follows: TGTGCCAGCAGCTTAGAGGGGACAGGAGTCGGGGCACAGTTCTTC. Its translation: CASSLEGTGVGAQFF.

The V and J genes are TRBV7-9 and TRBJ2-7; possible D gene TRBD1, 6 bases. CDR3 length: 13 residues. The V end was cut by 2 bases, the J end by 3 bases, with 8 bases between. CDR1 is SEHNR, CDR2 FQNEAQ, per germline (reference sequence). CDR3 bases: TGTGCCAGCAGCTTACCAGGGGTCTACGAGCAGTACTTC. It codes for CASSLPGVYEQYF.

Here the CDR3 reads CASSLVVGEVQETQYF. The CDR3, as DNA: TGCGCCAGCAGCTTGGTTGTCGGAGAAGTCCAAGAGACCCAGTACTTC. The chain links TRBV5-1 to TRBJ2-5; D gene ambiguous. V was cut by 0 bases and J by 1 base, with 13 bases left in between. The germline V gene has CDR1 SGHRS and CDR2 YFSETQ. CDR3 length: 16 residues.

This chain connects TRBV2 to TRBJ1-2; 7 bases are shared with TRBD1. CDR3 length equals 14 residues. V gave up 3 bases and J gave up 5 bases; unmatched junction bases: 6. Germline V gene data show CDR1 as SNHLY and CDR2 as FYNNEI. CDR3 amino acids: CASSEKGARYGYTF. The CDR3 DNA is TGTGCCAGCAGTGAGAAGGGGGCGAGATATGGCTACACCTTC.

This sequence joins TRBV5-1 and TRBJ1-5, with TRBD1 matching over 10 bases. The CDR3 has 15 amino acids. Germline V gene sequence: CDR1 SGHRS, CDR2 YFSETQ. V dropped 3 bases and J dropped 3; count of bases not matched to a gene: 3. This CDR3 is CASSSTGGSNQPQHF. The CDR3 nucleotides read TGCGCCAGCAGCTCGACAGGGGGCTCCAATCAGCCCCAGCATTTT.

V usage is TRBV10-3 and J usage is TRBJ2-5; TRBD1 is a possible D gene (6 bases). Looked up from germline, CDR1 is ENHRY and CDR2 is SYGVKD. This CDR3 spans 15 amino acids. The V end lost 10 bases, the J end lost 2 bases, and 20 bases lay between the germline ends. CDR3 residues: CATTSTGQPQETQYF. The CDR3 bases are TGTGCCACCACAAGTACTGGACAGCCTCAAGAGACCCAGTACTTC.

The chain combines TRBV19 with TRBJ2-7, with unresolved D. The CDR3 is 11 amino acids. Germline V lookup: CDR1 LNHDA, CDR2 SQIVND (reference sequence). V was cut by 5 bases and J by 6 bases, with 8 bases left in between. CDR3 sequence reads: CASSSSGEQYF. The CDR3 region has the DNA TGTGCCAGTAGTTCCTCAGGCGAGCAGTACTTC.

The CDR3 reads CASSELAGGQGGELFF. In DNA, the CDR3 is TGTGCCAGCAGTGAACTAGCGGGAGGCCAGGGCGGGGAGCTGTTTTTT. This chain uses TRBV25-1 with TRBJ2-2, with TRBD2 matching over 11 bases. With 2 bases clipped from V and 7 bases from J, the junction kept 6 bases outside the gene matches. The CDR3 loop spans 16 amino acids. Germline assignment: CDR1 MGHDK and CDR2 SYGVNS. Full variable domain (missing parts from reference TRBV25-1 and TRBJ2-2): EADIYQTPRYLVIGTGKKITLECSQTMGHDKMYWYQQDPGMELHLIHYSYGVNSTEKGDLSSESTVSRIRTEHFPLTLESARPSHTSQYLCASSELAGGQGGELFFGEGSRLTVL.

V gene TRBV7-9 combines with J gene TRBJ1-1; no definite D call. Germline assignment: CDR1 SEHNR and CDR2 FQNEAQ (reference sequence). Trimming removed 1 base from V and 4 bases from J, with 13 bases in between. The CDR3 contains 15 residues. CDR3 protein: CASSLESYKSTEAFF. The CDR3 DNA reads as TGTGCCAGCAGCTTAGAATCTTACAAATCCACTGAAGCTTTCTTT. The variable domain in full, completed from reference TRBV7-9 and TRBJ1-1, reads DTGVSQNPRHKITKRGQNVTFRCDPISEHNRLYWYRQTLGQGPEFLTYFQNEAQLEKSRLLSDRFSAERPKGSFSTLEIQRTEQGDSAMYLCASSLESYKSTEAFFGQGTRLTVV.

The CDR3 sequence: CASSPGGTDTQYF. CDR3 in DNA: TGTGCCAGCAGTCCGGGGGGCACAGATACGCAGTATTTT. The chain carries TRBV28 and TRBJ2-3; TRBD2 is a possible D gene (6 bases). This CDR3 has 13 amino acids. With 5 bases removed from V and 1 base from J, the gap between germline ends came to 7 bases. Looked up from germline, CDR1 is MDHEN and CDR2 is SYDVKM.

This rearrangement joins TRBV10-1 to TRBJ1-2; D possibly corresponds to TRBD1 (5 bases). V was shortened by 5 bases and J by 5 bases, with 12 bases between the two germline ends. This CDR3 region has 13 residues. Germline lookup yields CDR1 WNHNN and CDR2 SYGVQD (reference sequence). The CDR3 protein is CASSSDRGYGYTF. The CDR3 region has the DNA TGCGCCAGCAGTTCCGACAGAGGATATGGCTACACCTTC.